The 15 T cell receptor beta chains in this list originate from one sample, sequenced in a study of blood T cell repertoires in COVID-19. Assay: immunoSEQ multiplex PCR; the TCRdb copy retains only in-frame clones and omits some. The repertoire holds 250,000 to 300,000 clones, with about four fifths as singletons. Sample: peripheral blood. These receptors were obtained from a woman younger than 30 with acute or convalescent COVID-19.

This chain's CDR3 is CAVLSREQFF. The CDR3 DNA reads as TGTGCCGTCCTTTCCAGAGAGCAGTTCTTC. V and J are TRBV2 and TRBJ2-1, with D unclear. Trimming shortened V by 11 bases and J by 10 bases, and 12 bases separated the two germline ends. Germline values: CDR1 SNHLY, CDR2 FYNNEI. The CDR3 runs 10 residues.

CDR3 nucleotides: TGCGCCAGCAGCTTTTTATGGTCAGGAAATATGAACACTGAAGCTTTCTTT. Its translation: CASSFLWSGNMNTEAFF. This sequence joins TRBV5-1 and TRBJ1-1; D remains unclear. Looked up from germline, CDR1 is SGHRS and CDR2 is YFSETQ. V was pared by 2 bases and J by 0 bases, with 17 bases between. The CDR3 runs 17 residues.

This clone was picked up a small number of times. The chain couples TRBV6-5 to TRBJ2-2; tentative D call: TRBD1 (5 bases). The V end lost 6 bases, the J end lost 0 bases, and 11 bases lay between the germline ends. This CDR3 spans 15 amino acids. CDR1 is MNHEY, CDR2 SVGAGI, per germline. This CDR3 is CASRQGSSNTGELFF. Written as DNA, the CDR3 is TGTGCCAGCAGGCAGGGCAGTTCGAACACCGGGGAGCTGTTTTTT.

CDR3 sequence (DNA): TGTGCCAGTAGTATCCTGCAGGGGGCTGAGCAGTTCTTC. Translated, it gives CASSILQGAEQFF. V is TRBV19 and J is TRBJ2-1, with TRBD1 matching over 8 bases. Trimming cost V 3 bases and J 9 bases; bases outside gene matches: 4. The germline gives CDR1 LNHDA, CDR2 SQIVND (reference sequence). This CDR3 contains 13 residues.

This clone occurred once. The gene calls are TRBV7-9 and TRBJ1-2, with 8 positions matching TRBD1. CDR1 and CDR2 from the germline V gene are SEHNR and FQNEAQ (reference sequence). The CDR3 has 16 residues. The V gene end was trimmed by 0 bases and the J gene end by 1 base; junction bases not matched to a gene: 4. In nucleotides, the CDR3 is TGTGCCAGCAGCTTAGCGTACAGGGGGAGTAACTATGGCTACACCTTC. Residues: CASSLAYRGSNYGYTF.

This chain links TRBV3-1 (or the pseudogene TRBV3-2) with TRBJ1-5; no definite D call. Trimming pared 2 bases from V and 6 bases from J, leaving 5 bases between. The CDR3 consists of 12 residues. Germline lookup yields CDR1 LGHDT and CDR2 YNNKEL (reference sequence). The CDR3 DNA sequence: TGTGCCAGCAGCCAATTATCTCAGCCCCAGCATTTT. It is translated as CASSQLSQPQHF.

The CDR3 spells CAWSGQRYGYTF. In DNA form, the CDR3 reads TGTGCCTGGTCCGGACAGCGATATGGCTACACCTTC. This chain joins TRBV30 and TRBJ1-2, with D tentatively TRBD1 (6 bases). Trimming removed 5 bases at V and 5 bases at J, with 12 bases between. Per germline, CDR1 GTSNPN and CDR2 SVGIG (reference sequence). This CDR3 has 12 amino acids.

CDR3 amino acids: CASSLDLAGVYEQYF. The CDR3 DNA follows: TGTGCCAGCAGCTTGGACCTAGCGGGAGTTTACGAGCAGTACTTC. V is TRBV5-4 and J is TRBJ2-7; the match to TRBD2 covers 10 bases. The junction had 4 bases not matched to a gene; V was cut back by 0 bases and J by 4 bases. The CDR3 sequence is 15 residues long. CDR1 and CDR2 from the germline V gene are SGHNT and YYREEE (reference sequence). Combining the CDR3 with reference TRBV5-4 and TRBJ2-7 gives the whole variable domain ETGVTQSPTHLIKTRGQQVTLRCSSQSGHNTVSWYQQALGQGPQFIFQYYREEENGRGNFPPRFSGLQFPNYSSELNVNALELDDSALYLCASSLDLAGVYEQYFGPGTRLTVT.

The V and J genes are TRBV7-2 and TRBJ2-7; 11 nucleotides line up with TRBD2. Germline V gene data show CDR1 as SGHTA and CDR2 as FQGNSA. V lost 1 base, J lost 7 bases, and 12 bases stayed unmatched. CDR3 length: 17 amino acids. CDR3 DNA sequence: TGTGCCAGCAGCTTAGGAGGGGCCGGGACTAGCGGAGGGGAGCAGTACTTC. Its protein is CASSLGGAGTSGGEQYF. The entire variable domain, with the rest obtained from reference TRBV7-2 and TRBJ2-7, is as follows: GAGVSQSPSNKVTEKGKDVELRCDPISGHTALYWYRQSLGQGLEFLIYFQGNSAPDKSGLPSDRFSAERTGGSVSTLTIQRTQQEDSAVYLCASSLGGAGTSGGEQYFGPGTRLTVT.

The chain joins TRBV19 to TRBJ2-7, with 7 positions matching TRBD2. The CDR3 totals 19 residues. V shed 6 bases, J shed 4 bases, and the junction held 24 bases outside the gene matches. From germline, CDR1 is LNHDA and CDR2 SQIVND (reference sequence). The CDR3 here is CASSPTEGSGREFQYEQYF. In nucleotides, the CDR3 is TGTGCCAGTAGCCCAACAGAAGGGTCGGGGCGGGAGTTTCAGTACGAGCAGTACTTC.

This chain uses TRBV19 with TRBJ2-7; D is unresolved. In germline, CDR1 is LNHDA, CDR2 SQIVND (reference sequence). The CDR3 spans 12 residues. Trimming took 6 bases from V and 0 from J, leaving 6 bases between them. The CDR3: CASRDTSYEQYF. The CDR3 region has the DNA TGTGCCAGTAGAGACACCTCCTACGAGCAGTACTTC.

The V and J genes are TRBV21-1 and TRBJ2-5; no DNA check was done on the table's D call, TRBD1. TRBV21-1 is assigned pseudogene status. The CDR3 is 13 amino acids. The CDR3 reads CASTPDTQETQYF. As DNA, the CDR3 is TGTGCCAGCACCCCTGACACCCAAGAGACCCAGTACTTC.

The rearrangement joins TRBV5-1 to TRBJ2-1, with TRBD2 matching over 8 bases. The CDR3 has 18 residues. V trimming: 0 bases; J trimming: 6 bases; junction bases outside the gene matches: 14. Germline lookup yields CDR1 SGHRS and CDR2 YFSETQ. The CDR3 loop is CASSLGDGRAGVSNEQFF. CDR3 in DNA: TGCGCCAGCAGCTTGGGGGACGGGAGGGCCGGTGTGTCCAATGAGCAGTTCTTC.

The genes are TRBV5-4 and TRBJ2-7; 7 nucleotides line up with TRBD2. CDR1 and CDR2 from the germline V gene are SGHNT and YYREEE (reference sequence). Trimming removed 4 bases from V and 5 bases from J; junction bases left unmatched: 9. The CDR3 runs 14 residues. CDR3 coding DNA: TGTGCCAGCAGCCCACCTGGGGGGGAAGACGAGCAGTACTTC. It is translated as CASSPPGGEDEQYF.

V usage is TRBV3-1 (or the pseudogene TRBV3-2) and J usage is TRBJ2-1; 8 nucleotides match TRBD2. The germline V gene has CDR1 LGHDT and CDR2 YNNKEL (reference sequence). Trimming cost V 3 bases and J 6 bases; bases outside gene matches: 10. The CDR3 totals 16 residues. The CDR3 nucleotides read TGTGCCAGCAGCCACGGGTTTAGCGGGACTCTCAATGAGCAGTTCTTC. Translation gives CASSHGFSGTLNEQFF.